This T cell receptor (beta chain) was observed in a study of control samples from healthy donors and cancer patients. The germline V gene has CDR1 LGHDT and CDR2 YNNKEL (reference sequence). The CDR3 runs to 14 residues. Libraries were prepared by immunoSEQ multiplex PCR; TCRdb keeps only in-frame clonotypes and omits some of them. The top ten hold less than 15% of the sample, which has 150,000 or so clones, 94% seen once. Turning to this clone: The junction and the germline gene differ at one end; a read error may be behind it.

V gene TRBV3-1 (or the pseudogene TRBV3-2) combines with J gene TRBJ1-2, with 7 nucleotides matching TRBD1. The origin of this receptor is a man aged 35-49 years in good health. The sequenced sample consisted of blood. This chain's CDR3 is CASSQGLRGQLLDF. CDR3 bases: TGTGCCAGCAGCCAAGGGTTAAGGGGACAGCTCCTCGACTTC.